This T cell receptor beta chain was recorded in a study of T cell responses to AZD1222 COVID-19 vaccine. Study-level information: The study pooled second doses at about 4 or about 12 weeks.

General study points: Only 5 to 7 individuals given AZD1222 were seropositive at baseline. Donors skewed white British and female; clonal diversity was possibly underestimated. Nearly half of spike-specific TCRs reportedly go after variant regions that carry no mutations.

The assay was immunoSEQ multiplex PCR, and TCRdb's table has in-frame clones only and misses some. The sample contains fewer than 150,000 clones, 90% of which appear only once. The CDR3 loop spans 17 amino acids. The V gene end was trimmed by 0 bases and the J gene end by 4 bases; junction bases not matched to a gene: 3. CDR1 and CDR2 (germline): PRHDT, FYEKMQ (reference sequence). Points on this clone: Its specificity is unknown.

This TCR derives from an adult in good health. This chain joins TRBV13 and TRBJ2-3; 14 nucleotides agree with TRBD2. The source material was peripheral blood, sampled on day 0 of AZD1222 vaccination. The CDR3 bases are TGTGCCAGCAGCTTAGGGACTAGCGGGGGGGTTTCAGATACGCAGTATTTT. It specifies CASSLGTSGGVSDTQYF.